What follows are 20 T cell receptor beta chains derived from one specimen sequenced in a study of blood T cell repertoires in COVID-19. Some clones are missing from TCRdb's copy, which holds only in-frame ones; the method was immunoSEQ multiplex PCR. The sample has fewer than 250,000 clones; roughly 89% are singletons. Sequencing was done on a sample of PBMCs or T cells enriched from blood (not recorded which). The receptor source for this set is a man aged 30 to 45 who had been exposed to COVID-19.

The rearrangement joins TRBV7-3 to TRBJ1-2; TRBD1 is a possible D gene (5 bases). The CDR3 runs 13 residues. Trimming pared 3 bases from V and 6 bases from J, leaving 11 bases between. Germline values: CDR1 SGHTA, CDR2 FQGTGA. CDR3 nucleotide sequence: TGTGCCAGCAGCTTGACAGCTACAAATGGCTACACCTTC. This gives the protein CASSLTATNGYTF.

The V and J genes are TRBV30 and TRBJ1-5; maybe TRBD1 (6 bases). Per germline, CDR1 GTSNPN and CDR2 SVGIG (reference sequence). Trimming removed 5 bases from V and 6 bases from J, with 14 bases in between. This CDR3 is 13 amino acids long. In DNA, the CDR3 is TGTGCCTGGGATCAGGGGCCTGGTCAGCCCCAGCATTTT. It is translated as CAWDQGPGQPQHF.

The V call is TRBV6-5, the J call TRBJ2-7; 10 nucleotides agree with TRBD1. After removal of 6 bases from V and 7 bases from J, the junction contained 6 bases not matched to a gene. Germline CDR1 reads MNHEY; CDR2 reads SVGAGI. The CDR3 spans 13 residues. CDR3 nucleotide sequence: TGTGCCAGCAGAAGACAGGGGGCGGGTGAGCAGTACTTC. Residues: CASRRQGAGEQYF.

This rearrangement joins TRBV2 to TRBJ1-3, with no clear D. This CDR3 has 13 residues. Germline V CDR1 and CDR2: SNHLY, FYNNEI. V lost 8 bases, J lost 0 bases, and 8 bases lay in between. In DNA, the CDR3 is TGTGCCAGCCAGGAAAGCTCTGGAAACACCATATATTTT. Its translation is CASQESSGNTIYF.

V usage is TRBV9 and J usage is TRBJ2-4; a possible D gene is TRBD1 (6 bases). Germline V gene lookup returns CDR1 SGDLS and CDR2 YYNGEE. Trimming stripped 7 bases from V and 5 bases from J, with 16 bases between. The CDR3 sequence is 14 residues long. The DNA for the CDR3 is TGTGCCAGCGCGGTCGGGACAAGCCAAAACATTCAGTACTTC. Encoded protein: CASAVGTSQNIQYF.

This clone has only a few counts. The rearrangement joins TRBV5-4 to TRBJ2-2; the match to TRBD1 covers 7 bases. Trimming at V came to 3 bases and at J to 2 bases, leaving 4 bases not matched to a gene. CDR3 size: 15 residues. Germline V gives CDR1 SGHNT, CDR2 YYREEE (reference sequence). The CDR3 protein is CASSSGQRNTGELFF. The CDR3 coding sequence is TGTGCCAGCAGCTCGGGACAGAGAAACACCGGGGAGCTGTTTTTT.

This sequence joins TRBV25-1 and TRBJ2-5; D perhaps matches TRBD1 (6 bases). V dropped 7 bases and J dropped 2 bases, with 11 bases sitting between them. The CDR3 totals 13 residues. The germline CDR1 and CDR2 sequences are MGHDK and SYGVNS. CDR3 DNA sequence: TGTGCCAGCACCCCGGACAGTCAAGAGACCCAGTACTTC. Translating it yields CASTPDSQETQYF.

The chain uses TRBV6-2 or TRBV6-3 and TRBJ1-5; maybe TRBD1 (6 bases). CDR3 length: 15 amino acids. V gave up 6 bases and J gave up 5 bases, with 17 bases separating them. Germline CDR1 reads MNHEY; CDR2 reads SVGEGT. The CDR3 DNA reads TGTGCCAGCAGCTCTACCAGGGGTGCCTATCAGCCCCAGCATTTT. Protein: CASSSTRGAYQPQHF.

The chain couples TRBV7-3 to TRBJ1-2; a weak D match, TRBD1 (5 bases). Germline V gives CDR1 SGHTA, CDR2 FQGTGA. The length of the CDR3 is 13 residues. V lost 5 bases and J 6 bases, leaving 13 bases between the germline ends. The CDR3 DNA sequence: TGTGCCAGCAGCCCCCGTCAGGGTCATGGCTACACCTTC. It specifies CASSPRQGHGYTF.

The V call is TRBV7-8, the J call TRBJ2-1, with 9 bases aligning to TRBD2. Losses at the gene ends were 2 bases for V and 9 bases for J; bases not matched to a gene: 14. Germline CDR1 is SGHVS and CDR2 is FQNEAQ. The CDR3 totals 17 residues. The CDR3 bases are TGTGCCAGCAGCTTAAATTCTTACGCTAGCGGGGCCCGTGAGCAGTTCTTC. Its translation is CASSLNSYASGAREQFF. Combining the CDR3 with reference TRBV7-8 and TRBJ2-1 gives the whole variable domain GAGVSQSPRYKVAKRGQDVALRCDPISGHVSLFWYQQALGQGPEFLTYFQNEAQLDKSGLPSDRFFAERPEGSVSTLKIQRTQQEDSAVYLCASSLNSYASGAREQFFGPGTRLTVL.

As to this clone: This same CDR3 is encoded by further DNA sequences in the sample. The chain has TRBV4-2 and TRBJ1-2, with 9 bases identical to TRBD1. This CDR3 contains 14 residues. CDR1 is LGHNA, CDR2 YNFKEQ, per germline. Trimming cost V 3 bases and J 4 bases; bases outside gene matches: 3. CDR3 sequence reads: CASSQGQGGYGYTF. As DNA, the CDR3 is TGTGCCAGCAGCCAGGGACAGGGTGGCTATGGCTACACCTTC.

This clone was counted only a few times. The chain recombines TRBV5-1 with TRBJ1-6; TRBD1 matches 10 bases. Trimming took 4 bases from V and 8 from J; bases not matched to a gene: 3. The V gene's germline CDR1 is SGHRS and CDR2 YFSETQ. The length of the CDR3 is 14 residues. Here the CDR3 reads CASSDGTGDSPLHF. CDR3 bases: TGCGCCAGCAGCGACGGGACAGGGGATTCACCCCTCCACTTT.

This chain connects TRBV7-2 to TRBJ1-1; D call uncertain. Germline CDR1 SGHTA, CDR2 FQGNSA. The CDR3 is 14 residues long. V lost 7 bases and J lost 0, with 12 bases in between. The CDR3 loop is CASNIPGVNTEAFF. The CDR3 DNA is TGTGCCAGCAACATACCCGGGGTGAACACTGAAGCTTTCTTT.

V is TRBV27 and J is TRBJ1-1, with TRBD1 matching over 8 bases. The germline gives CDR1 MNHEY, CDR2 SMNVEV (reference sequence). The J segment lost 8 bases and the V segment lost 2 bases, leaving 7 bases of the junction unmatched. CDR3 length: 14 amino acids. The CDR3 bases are TGTGCCAGCAGTTTAGGACAGGGACTGAACGAAGCTTTCTTT. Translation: CASSLGQGLNEAFF.

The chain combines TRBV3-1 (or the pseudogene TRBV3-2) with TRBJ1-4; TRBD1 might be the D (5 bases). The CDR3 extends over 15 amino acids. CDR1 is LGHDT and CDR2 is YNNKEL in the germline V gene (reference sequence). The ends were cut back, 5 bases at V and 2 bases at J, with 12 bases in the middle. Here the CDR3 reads CASSNVGATNEKLFF. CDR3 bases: TGTGCCAGCAGCAACGTAGGGGCGACTAATGAAAAACTGTTTTTT.

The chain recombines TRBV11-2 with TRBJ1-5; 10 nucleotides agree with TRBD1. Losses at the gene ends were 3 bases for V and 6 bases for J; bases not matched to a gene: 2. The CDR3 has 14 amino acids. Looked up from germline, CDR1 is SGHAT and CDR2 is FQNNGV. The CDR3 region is CASSFRTGGQPQHF. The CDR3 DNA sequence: TGTGCCAGCAGCTTTCGGACAGGGGGTCAGCCCCAGCATTTT. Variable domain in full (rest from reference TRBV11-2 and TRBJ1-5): EAGVAQSPRYKIIEKRQSVAFWCNPISGHATLYWYQQILGQGPKLLIQFQNNGVVDDSQLPKDRFSAERLKGVDSTLKIQPAKLEDSAVYLCASSFRTGGQPQHFGDGTRLSIL.

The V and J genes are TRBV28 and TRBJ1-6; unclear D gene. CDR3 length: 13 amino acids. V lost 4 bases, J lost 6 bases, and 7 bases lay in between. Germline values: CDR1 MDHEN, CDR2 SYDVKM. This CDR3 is CASSWSGNSPLHF. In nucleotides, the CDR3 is TGTGCCAGCAGTTGGTCCGGTAATTCACCCCTCCACTTT.

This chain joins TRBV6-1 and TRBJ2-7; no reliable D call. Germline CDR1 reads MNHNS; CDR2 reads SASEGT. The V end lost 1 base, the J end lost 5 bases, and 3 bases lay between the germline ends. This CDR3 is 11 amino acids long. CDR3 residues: CASSEGNEQYF. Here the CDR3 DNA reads TGTGCCAGCAGTGAAGGTAACGAGCAGTACTTC.

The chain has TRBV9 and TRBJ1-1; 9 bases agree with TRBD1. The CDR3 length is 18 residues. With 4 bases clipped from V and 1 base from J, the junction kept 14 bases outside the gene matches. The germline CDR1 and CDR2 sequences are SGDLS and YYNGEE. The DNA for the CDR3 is TGTGCCAGCAGCACCGGGACAGGGTCAATATATTCGAACACTGAAGCTTTCTTT. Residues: CASSTGTGSIYSNTEAFF.

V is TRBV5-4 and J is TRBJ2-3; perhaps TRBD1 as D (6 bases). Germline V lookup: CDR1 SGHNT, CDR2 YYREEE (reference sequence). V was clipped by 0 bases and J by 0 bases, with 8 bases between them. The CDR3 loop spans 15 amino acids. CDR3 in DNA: TGTGCCAGCAGCTTGGGTGGACAGAGCACAGATACGCAGTATTTT. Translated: CASSLGGQSTDTQYF.